A single sample is the source of the 29 T cell receptor beta chains below, sequenced in a study of a mutant IDH1 vaccine in newly diagnosed glioma. Profiling relied on immunoSEQ multiplex PCR, and the TCRdb table lists in-frame clones only, not all of them. The profile shows about 60,000 clones, 75% to 85% of them singletons. Their target antigens are unknown. Sample time point: week 35, safety follow-up. The investigators gave 300 ug of mutant IDH1 20-mer peptide in each vaccine dose, together with topical imiquimod. Sequenced material: PBMCs, taken from a glioma patient whose treatment included an IDH1 peptide vaccine. These receptors came from a man aged 40-49 years with glioma.

This clone has a single count. The chain employs TRBV11-2 and TRBJ2-5; D is perhaps TRBD1 or TRBD2 (5 bases each). V gave up 3 bases and J gave up 1 base, with 9 bases separating them. This CDR3 is built from 14 residues. The germline V gene encodes CDR1 SGHAT and CDR2 FQNNGV. CDR3 sequence: CASSFRDVQETQYF. The DNA of the CDR3 is TGTGCCAGCAGCTTTCGGGACGTCCAAGAGACCCAGTACTTC. Using reference TRBV11-2 and TRBJ2-5 for the parts outside the CDR3, the full variable domain is EAGVAQSPRYKIIEKRQSVAFWCNPISGHATLYWYQQILGQGPKLLIQFQNNGVVDDSQLPKDRFSAERLKGVDSTLKIQPAKLEDSAVYLCASSFRDVQETQYFGPGTRLLVL.

The genes are TRBV10-3 and TRBJ2-5, with 8 bases identical to TRBD2. The DNA end is a closer match to TRBJ2-7, so the J assignment may be wrong. The germline gives CDR1 ENHRY, CDR2 SYGVKD. This CDR3 is built from 15 residues. Here the CDR3 reads CATLSAGAVTYEQYF. The CDR3 bases are TGTGCCACCCTCTCAGCGGGGGCTGTTACATACGAGCAGTACTTC.

The J gene is TRBJ2-3, the V gene TRBV11-2, with 10 nucleotides matching TRBD2. The J segment lost 8 bases and the V segment lost 5 bases, leaving 13 bases of the junction unmatched. Germline assignment: CDR1 SGHAT and CDR2 FQNNGV. The CDR3 is 16 residues long. The CDR3 DNA is TGTGCCAGCAGCCCCAAGACTAGCGGGCCCGACGGTACGCAGTATTTT. Protein sequence: CASSPKTSGPDGTQYF.

This clone was recorded once. J is TRBJ2-5 and V is TRBV7-2; 10 positions agree with TRBD2. V lost 2 bases to trimming and J lost 1 base; unmatched junction nucleotides: 7. Germline loops: CDR1 SGHTA, CDR2 FQGNSA. The length of the CDR3 is 17 residues. CDR3 in DNA: TGTGCCAGCAGCTTACGGGAAGCGGGGGGGCCCCAAGAGACCCAGTACTTC. Its translation is CASSLREAGGPQETQYF.

The genes are TRBV29-1 and TRBJ1-2; D is possibly TRBD1 (6 bases). The length of the CDR3 is 13 residues. CDR1 is SQVTM, CDR2 ANQGSEA, per germline. V was cut by 5 bases and J by 8 bases, with 18 bases left in between. The CDR3 DNA reads TGCAGCGTTTTTATTACAGGGCCGGGGGGCTACACCTTC. This sequence encodes CSVFITGPGGYTF.

CDR3 bases: TGTGCCAGCAGTCGGGGACAGGGGGAGATATCCTACAATGAGCAGTTCTTC. Translating it yields CASSRGQGEISYNEQFF. The V gene is TRBV27, the J gene TRBJ2-1; 11 bases map to TRBD1. The trim removed 5 bases at V and 1 base at J, leaving 7 bases unmatched. Looked up from germline, CDR1 is MNHEY and CDR2 is SMNVEV (reference sequence). CDR3 length: 17 amino acids.

This clone was found once. The chain joins TRBV9 to TRBJ2-1; 11 bases match TRBD2. Trimming at V came to 7 bases and at J to 2 bases, leaving 5 bases not matched to a gene. Germline V gene data show CDR1 as SGDLS and CDR2 as YYNGEE. The CDR3 loop spans 15 amino acids. Written as DNA, the CDR3 is TGTGCCAGCGGGTCGACTAGCGGGGCCTACAATGAGCAGTTCTTC. This codes for CASGSTSGAYNEQFF. The entire variable domain, with the rest obtained from reference TRBV9 and TRBJ2-1, is as follows: DSGVTQTPKHLITATGQRVTLRCSPRSGDLSVYWYQQSLDQGLQFLIQYYNGEERAKGNILERFSAQQFPDLHSELNLSSLELGDSALYFCASGSTSGAYNEQFFGPGTRLTVL.

The rearrangement joins TRBV6-4 to TRBJ1-2; the match to TRBD1 covers 7 bases. The CDR3 runs 14 residues. After removal of 3 bases from V and 5 bases from J, the junction contained 6 bases not matched to a gene. Germline V gene data show CDR1 as MRHNA and CDR2 as SNTAGT. DNA for the CDR3: TGTGCCAGCAGTGAAGCCGGGACAGCTTATGGCTACACCTTC. As protein: CASSEAGTAYGYTF.

This chain links TRBV10-3 with TRBJ1-6; D is unclear. The germline V gene has CDR1 ENHRY and CDR2 SYGVKD. Trimming removed 6 bases at V and 7 bases at J, with 10 bases between. The CDR3 extends over 13 amino acids. The CDR3 sequence: CAIRGVRNSPLHF. CDR3 coding DNA: TGTGCCATCAGGGGAGTAAGGAATTCACCCCTCCACTTT.

The chain combines TRBV4-3 with TRBJ2-2, with D possibly TRBD1 on 5 matching bases. V was clipped by 7 bases and J by 2 bases, with 14 bases between them. In germline, CDR1 is LGHNA, CDR2 YSLEER. There are 15 residues in the CDR3. The CDR3 DNA sequence: TGCGCCAGCAATGGGGCACAAGAAAACACCGGGGAGCTGTTTTTT. As protein: CASNGAQENTGELFF.

V gene TRBV7-9 combines with J gene TRBJ2-5, with 7 bases identical to TRBD2. The DNA end favors TRBJ2-7, so the J call may be wrong. From germline, CDR1 is SEHNR and CDR2 FQNEAQ (reference sequence). This CDR3 contains 17 residues. The CDR3 DNA sequence: TGTGCCAGCAGCTCGCGGGCAGGGTGGACTAGACCCAACGAGCAGTACTTC. Translation gives CASSSRAGWTRPNEQYF.

This clone was detected only a few times. The chain recombines TRBV9 with TRBJ2-5; the match to TRBD2 covers 13 bases. This CDR3 is 17 amino acids long. Trimming removed 3 bases from V and 2 bases from J; junction bases left unmatched: 7. Germline loops: CDR1 SGDLS, CDR2 YYNGEE. The CDR3 protein is CASSDGLAGAPQETQYF. CDR3 DNA sequence: TGTGCCAGCAGCGACGGACTAGCGGGAGCACCACAAGAGACCCAGTACTTC.

The CDR3 nucleotides read TGTGCCAGCAGCGTATTTCCCGGGGTTGGGGCCAACGTCCTGACTTTC. Translated, it gives CASSVFPGVGANVLTF. The chain combines TRBV9 with TRBJ2-6; tentative D call: TRBD2 (5 bases). CDR1 and CDR2 from the germline V gene are SGDLS and YYNGEE. This CDR3 has 16 residues. The V gene lost 1 base and the J gene lost 3 bases, with 11 bases spanning the gap.

This clone was counted a few times. The chain couples TRBV9 to TRBJ2-3; D may be TRBD1 (5 bases). The CDR3 contains 14 residues. V dropped 2 bases and J dropped 4 bases, with 11 bases sitting between them. The V gene's germline CDR1 is SGDLS and CDR2 YYNGEE. DNA for the CDR3: TGTGCCAGCAGCGTGTCAGGGAAGGCAGATACGCAGTATTTT. The encoded protein is CASSVSGKADTQYF.

V gene TRBV2 combines with J gene TRBJ2-3, with D possibly TRBD2 on 6 matching bases. Germline CDR1 and CDR2: SNHLY and FYNNEI. V gave up 2 bases and J gave up 4 bases, with 16 bases separating them. This CDR3 contains 16 residues. The CDR3 spells CASSELEGGWADTQYF. CDR3 nucleotide sequence: TGTGCCAGCAGTGAATTGGAAGGAGGGTGGGCAGATACGCAGTATTTT. Filled out from reference TRBV2 and TRBJ2-3, the complete variable domain reads EPEVTQTPSHQVTQMGQEVILRCVPISNHLYFYWYRQILGQKVEFLVSFYNNEISEKSEIFDDQFSVERPDGSNFTLKIRSTKLEDSAMYFCASSELEGGWADTQYFGPGTRLTVL.

The chain uses TRBV30 and TRBJ1-4; D remains ambiguous. The CDR3 covers 11 residues. Trimming pared 0 bases from V and 11 bases from J, leaving 7 bases between. The germline V gene encodes CDR1 GTSNPN and CDR2 SVGIG (reference sequence). CDR3 region: CAWSVLGKLFF. For the CDR3, the DNA is TGTGCCTGGAGTGTACTGGGGAAACTGTTTTTT.

This clone was picked up one time. J is TRBJ2-7 and V is TRBV7-9, with D possibly TRBD2 on 6 matching bases. CDR1 SEHNR and CDR2 FQNEAQ come from the germline V gene (reference sequence). Trimming left V 5 bases short and J 7 bases short, with 18 bases between. The CDR3 has 14 amino acids. The CDR3 is CASSGGTNLREQYF. For the CDR3, the DNA is TGTGCCAGCAGCGGCGGGACCAACTTGAGGGAGCAGTACTTC.

A few counts support this clone. The rearrangement uses TRBV4-2 and TRBJ1-1; no clear D. Deletions cut 3 bases from V and 5 bases from J, with 13 bases between. Germline values: CDR1 LGHNA, CDR2 YNFKEQ. The CDR3 loop spans 14 amino acids. The CDR3 loop is CASSQWTGETEAFF. The CDR3, as DNA: TGTGCCAGCAGCCAGTGGACGGGAGAAACTGAAGCTTTCTTT.

The chain is built from TRBV10-3 and TRBJ1-4; D ambiguous. CDR3 size: 14 residues. The germline V gene encodes CDR1 ENHRY and CDR2 SYGVKD. V dropped 8 bases and J dropped 1 base, with 11 bases sitting between them. Here the CDR3 DNA reads TGTGCCATCGGGGAAGGAGGAACTAATGAAAAACTGTTTTTT. Encoded protein: CAIGEGGTNEKLFF.

With respect to this clone: Distinct nucleotide sequences in the sample also encode this CDR3. V and J are TRBV6-5 and TRBJ2-1; the match to TRBD2 covers 11 bases. The length of the CDR3 is 15 residues. Losses at the gene ends were 5 bases for V and 5 bases for J; bases not matched to a gene: 5. Germline V gene sequence: CDR1 MNHEY, CDR2 SVGAGI. The CDR3 nucleotides are TGTGCCAGCAGTGGAGGACTAGCGGGTCACAATGAGCAGTTCTTC. This gives the protein CASSGGLAGHNEQFF.

J is TRBJ2-7 and V is TRBV9, with 9 bases matching TRBD1. Germline loops: CDR1 SGDLS, CDR2 YYNGEE. The CDR3 has 15 amino acids. With V trimmed by 2 bases and J by 3 bases, 6 bases remained unmatched. The DNA for the CDR3 is TGTGCCAGCAGCGTGGGACAGGGTCCAGTCTACGAGCAGTACTTC. The encoded protein is CASSVGQGPVYEQYF.

The genes are TRBV29-1 and TRBJ1-2; weak D call: TRBD1 (5 bases). V was cut by 3 bases and J by 2 bases, with 7 bases left in between. The CDR3 contains 12 residues. Germline values: CDR1 SQVTM, CDR2 ANQGSEA. The CDR3, as DNA: TGCAGCGTTGAGGAGGGGAACTATGGCTACACCTTC. Its translation is CSVEEGNYGYTF. Based on the CDR3 plus reference TRBV29-1 and TRBJ1-2, the full variable domain is SAVISQKPSRDICQRGTSLTIQCQVDSQVTMMFWYRQQPGQSLTLIATANQGSEATYESGFVIDKFPISRPNLTFSTLTVSNMSPEDSSIYLCSVEEGNYGYTFGSGTRLTVV.

CDR3 DNA sequence: TGTGCCAGTAGTCCCACAGGGCCCCGGGAGCTGTTTTTT. This encodes CASSPTGPRELFF. The chain combines TRBV19 with TRBJ2-2; possible D gene TRBD1, 6 bases. Trimming left V 5 bases short and J 9 bases short, with 13 bases between. Germline V gene data show CDR1 as LNHDA and CDR2 as SQIVND (reference sequence). CDR3 size: 13 residues.

V and J are TRBV10-3 and TRBJ1-3, with D unresolved. Germline CDR1 reads ENHRY; CDR2 reads SYGVKD. The CDR3 runs 12 residues. With 8 bases removed from V and 0 bases from J, the gap between germline ends came to 5 bases. The CDR3 DNA reads as TGTGCCATCGAGGGCTCTGGAAACACCATATATTTT. Protein: CAIEGSGNTIYF.

CDR3: CASSLLRGGTDTQYF. The CDR3 DNA is TGTGCCAGCAGCTTATTGCGGGGGGGGACAGATACGCAGTATTTT. The chain employs TRBV11-2 and TRBJ2-3; 9 bases align to TRBD2. This CDR3 has 15 residues. Germline V gene data show CDR1 as SGHAT and CDR2 as FQNNGV. V was pared by 2 bases and J by 3 bases, with 3 bases of the junction left unmatched.

This sequence joins TRBV29-1 and TRBJ2-3; D possibly corresponds to TRBD1 (6 bases). The V end was cut by 3 bases, the J end by 3 bases, with 10 bases between. Germline V gene lookup returns CDR1 SQVTM and CDR2 ANQGSEA. This CDR3 has 13 amino acids. CDR3 sequence reads: CSVEGQGTDTQYF. The CDR3 DNA sequence: TGCAGCGTTGAGGGGCAGGGGACAGATACGCAGTATTTT.

The V and J genes are TRBV9 and TRBJ2-7; D is undetermined. Trimming shortened V by 0 bases and J by 3 bases, and 7 bases separated the two germline ends. The CDR3 has 13 residues. In germline, CDR1 is SGDLS, CDR2 YYNGEE. CDR3 sequence: CASSVGADYEQYF. CDR3 DNA: TGTGCCAGCAGCGTAGGGGCTGACTACGAGCAGTACTTC. The entire variable domain, with the rest obtained from reference TRBV9 and TRBJ2-7, is as follows: DSGVTQTPKHLITATGQRVTLRCSPRSGDLSVYWYQQSLDQGLQFLIQYYNGEERAKGNILERFSAQQFPDLHSELNLSSLELGDSALYFCASSVGADYEQYFGPGTRLTVT.

The chain uses TRBV27 and TRBJ2-5; D uncertain. Germline V gene lookup returns CDR1 MNHEY and CDR2 SMNVEV (reference sequence). The CDR3 is made up of 15 amino acids. V lost 8 bases to trimming and J lost 0 bases, with 16 bases between them. CDR3 amino acids: CASGKTDWYQETQYF. CDR3 in DNA: TGTGCCAGCGGAAAGACGGATTGGTACCAAGAGACCCAGTACTTC.

The CDR3 loop reads CASSLFPSGGNQPQHF. As DNA, the CDR3 is TGTGCCAGCAGTTTATTCCCTTCGGGTGGCAATCAGCCCCAGCATTTT. V usage is TRBV28 and J usage is TRBJ1-5; D is undetermined. Germline CDR1 reads MDHEN; CDR2 reads SYDVKM. This CDR3 region has 16 residues. Trimming stripped 1 base from V and 2 bases from J, with 12 bases between.